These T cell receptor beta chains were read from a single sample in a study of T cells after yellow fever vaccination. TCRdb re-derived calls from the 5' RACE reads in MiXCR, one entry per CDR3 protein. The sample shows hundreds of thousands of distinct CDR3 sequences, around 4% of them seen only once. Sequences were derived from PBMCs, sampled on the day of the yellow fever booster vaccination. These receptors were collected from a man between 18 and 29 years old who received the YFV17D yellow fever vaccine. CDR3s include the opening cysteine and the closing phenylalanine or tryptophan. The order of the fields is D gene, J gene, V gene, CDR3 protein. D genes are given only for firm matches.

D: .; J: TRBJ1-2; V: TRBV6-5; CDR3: CASSYTGQLNGYTF
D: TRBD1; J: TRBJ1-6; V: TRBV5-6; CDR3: CASSQDGQGDNSPLHF
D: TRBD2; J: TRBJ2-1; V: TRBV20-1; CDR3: CSARRLAGNEQFF
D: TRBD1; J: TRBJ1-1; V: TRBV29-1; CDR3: CSVEAPGQGAQAFF
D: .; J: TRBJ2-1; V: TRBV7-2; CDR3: CASSLETHSRTLEQFF
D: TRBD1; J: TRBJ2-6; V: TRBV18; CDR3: CASSPITGATGANVLTF
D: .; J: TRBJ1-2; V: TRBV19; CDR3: CASSIVSDGFYGYTF
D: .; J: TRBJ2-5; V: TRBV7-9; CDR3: CASSLVMREKETQYF
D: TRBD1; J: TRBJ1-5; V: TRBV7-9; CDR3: CASSWGQFNSEPQHF
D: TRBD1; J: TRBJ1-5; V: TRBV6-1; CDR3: CASSRGGQGVYPQHF
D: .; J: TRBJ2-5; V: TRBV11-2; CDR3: CASSLEGQGRETQYF